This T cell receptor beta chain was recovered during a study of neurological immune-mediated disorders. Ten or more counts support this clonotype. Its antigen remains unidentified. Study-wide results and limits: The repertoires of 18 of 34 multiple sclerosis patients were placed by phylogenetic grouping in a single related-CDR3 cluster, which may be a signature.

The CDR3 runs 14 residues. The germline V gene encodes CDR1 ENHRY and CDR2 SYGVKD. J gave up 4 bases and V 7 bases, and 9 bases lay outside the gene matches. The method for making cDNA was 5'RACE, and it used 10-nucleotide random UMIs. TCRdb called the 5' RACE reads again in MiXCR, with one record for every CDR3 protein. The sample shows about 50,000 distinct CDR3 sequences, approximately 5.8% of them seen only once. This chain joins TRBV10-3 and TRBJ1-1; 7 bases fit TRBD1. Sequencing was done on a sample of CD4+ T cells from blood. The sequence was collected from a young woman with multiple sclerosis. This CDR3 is CAITVTGVSTEAFF. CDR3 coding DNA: TGTGCCATCACCGTTACAGGGGTTTCCACTGAAGCTTTCTTT.